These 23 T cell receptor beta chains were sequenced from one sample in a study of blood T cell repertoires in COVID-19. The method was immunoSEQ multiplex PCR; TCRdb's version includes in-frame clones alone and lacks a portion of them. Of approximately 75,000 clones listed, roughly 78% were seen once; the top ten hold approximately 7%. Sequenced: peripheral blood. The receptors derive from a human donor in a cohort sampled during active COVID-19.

The CDR3 DNA sequence: TGTGCCAGCCGTCGGGGGGACCGCCAAAATCAGCCCCAGCATTTT. Protein sequence: CASRRGDRQNQPQHF. V gene TRBV19 combines with J gene TRBJ1-5, with a tentative D call TRBD1 (5 bases). In germline, CDR1 is LNHDA, CDR2 SQIVND (reference sequence). The V end lost 9 bases, the J end lost 4 bases, and 19 bases lay between the germline ends. CDR3 length: 15 residues.

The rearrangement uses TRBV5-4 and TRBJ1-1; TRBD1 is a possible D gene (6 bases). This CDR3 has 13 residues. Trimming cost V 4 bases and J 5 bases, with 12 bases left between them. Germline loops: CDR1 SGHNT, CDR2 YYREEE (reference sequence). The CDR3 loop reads CASSKAGVTEAFF. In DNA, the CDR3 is TGTGCCAGCAGCAAAGCAGGGGTGACTGAAGCTTTCTTT.

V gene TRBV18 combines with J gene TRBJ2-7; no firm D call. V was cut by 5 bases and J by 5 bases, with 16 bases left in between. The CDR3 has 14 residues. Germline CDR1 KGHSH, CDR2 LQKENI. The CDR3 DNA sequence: TGTGCCAGCTCATCCCTCTCTTCCAACAACGAGCAGTACTTC. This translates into CASSSLSSNNEQYF.

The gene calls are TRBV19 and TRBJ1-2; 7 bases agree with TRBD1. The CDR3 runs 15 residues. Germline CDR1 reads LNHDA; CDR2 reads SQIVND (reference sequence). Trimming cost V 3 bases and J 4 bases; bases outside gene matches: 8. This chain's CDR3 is CASSIPPGQVYGYTF. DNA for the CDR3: TGTGCCAGTAGTATCCCCCCCGGACAGGTCTATGGCTACACCTTC.

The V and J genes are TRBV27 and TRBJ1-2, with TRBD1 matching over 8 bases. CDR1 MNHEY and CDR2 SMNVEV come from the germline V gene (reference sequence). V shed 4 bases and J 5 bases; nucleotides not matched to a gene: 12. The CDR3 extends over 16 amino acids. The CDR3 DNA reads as TGTGCCAGCAGTTCTCCCCCGACAGGGGAGGGTTATGGCTACACCTTC. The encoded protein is CASSSPPTGEGYGYTF.

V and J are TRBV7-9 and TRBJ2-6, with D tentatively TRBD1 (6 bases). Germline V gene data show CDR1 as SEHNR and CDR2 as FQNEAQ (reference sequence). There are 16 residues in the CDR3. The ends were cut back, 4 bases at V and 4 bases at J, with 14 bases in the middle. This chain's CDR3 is CASSYQTGVGANVLTF. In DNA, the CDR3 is TGTGCCAGCAGCTATCAGACAGGTGTCGGGGCCAACGTCCTGACTTTC. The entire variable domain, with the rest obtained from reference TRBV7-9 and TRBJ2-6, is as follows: DTGVSQNPRHKITKRGQNVTFRCDPISEHNRLYWYRQTLGQGPEFLTYFQNEAQLEKSRLLSDRFSAERPKGSFSTLEIQRTEQGDSAMYLCASSYQTGVGANVLTFGAGSRLTVL.

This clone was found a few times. The CDR3 loop reads CASRSSPATQYF. The CDR3 nucleotides are TGTGCCAGCAGGTCTAGCCCCGCGACGCAGTATTTT. J is TRBJ2-3 and V is TRBV3-1 (or the pseudogene TRBV3-2); TRBD2 is a possible D gene (5 bases). Looked up from germline, CDR1 is LGHDT and CDR2 is YNNKEL (reference sequence). The CDR3 extends over 12 amino acids. The ends were cut back, 6 bases at V and 9 bases at J, with 13 bases in the middle.

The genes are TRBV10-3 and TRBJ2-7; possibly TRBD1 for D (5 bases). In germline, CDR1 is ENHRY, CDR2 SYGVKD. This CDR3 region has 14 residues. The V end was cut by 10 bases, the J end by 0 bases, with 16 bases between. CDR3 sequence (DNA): TGTGCCACCCGGAATGGGCAGGGCTCCTACGAGCAGTACTTC. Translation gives CATRNGQGSYEQYF.

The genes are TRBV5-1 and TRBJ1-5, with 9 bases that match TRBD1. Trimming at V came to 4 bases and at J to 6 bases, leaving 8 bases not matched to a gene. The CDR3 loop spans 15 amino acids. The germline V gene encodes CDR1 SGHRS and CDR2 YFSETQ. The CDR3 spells CASSPGTGLTQPQHF. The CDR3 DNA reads TGCGCCAGCAGCCCCGGGACAGGGTTAACTCAGCCCCAGCATTTT.

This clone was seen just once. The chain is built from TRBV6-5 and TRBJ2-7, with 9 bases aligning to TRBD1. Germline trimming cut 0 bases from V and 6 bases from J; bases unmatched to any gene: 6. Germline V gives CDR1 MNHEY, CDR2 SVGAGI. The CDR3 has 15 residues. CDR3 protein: CASSYSRTGVGEQYF. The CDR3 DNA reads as TGTGCCAGCAGTTACTCTAGGACAGGGGTTGGCGAGCAGTACTTC.

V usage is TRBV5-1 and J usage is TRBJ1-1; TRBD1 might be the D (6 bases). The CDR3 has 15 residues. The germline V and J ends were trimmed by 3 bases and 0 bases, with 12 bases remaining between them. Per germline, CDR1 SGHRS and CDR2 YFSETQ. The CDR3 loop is CASSSSTGMNTEAFF. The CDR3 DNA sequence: TGCGCCAGCAGCTCCTCGACAGGAATGAACACTGAAGCTTTCTTT.

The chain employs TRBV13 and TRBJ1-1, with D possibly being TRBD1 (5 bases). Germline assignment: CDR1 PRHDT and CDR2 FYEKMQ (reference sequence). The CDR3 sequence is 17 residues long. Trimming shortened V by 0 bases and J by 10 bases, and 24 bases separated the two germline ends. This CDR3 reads CASSLGAQGAGSQPAFF. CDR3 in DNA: TGTGCCAGCAGCTTAGGGGCCCAGGGCGCCGGTTCGCAACCAGCTTTCTTT.

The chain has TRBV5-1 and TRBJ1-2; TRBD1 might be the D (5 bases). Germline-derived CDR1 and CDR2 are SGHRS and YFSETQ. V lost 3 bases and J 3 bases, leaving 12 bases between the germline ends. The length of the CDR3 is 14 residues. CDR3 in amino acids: CASSSDMVDYGYTF. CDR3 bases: TGCGCCAGCAGCTCGGACATGGTTGACTATGGCTACACCTTC.

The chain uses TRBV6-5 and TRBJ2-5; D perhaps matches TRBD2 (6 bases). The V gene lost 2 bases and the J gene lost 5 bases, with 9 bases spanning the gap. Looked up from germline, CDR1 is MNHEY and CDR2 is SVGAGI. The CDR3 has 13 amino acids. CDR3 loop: CASSYPGRETQYF. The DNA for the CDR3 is TGTGCCAGCAGTTACCCAGGGAGGGAGACCCAGTACTTC.

The CDR3 is CASSSQGLETQYF. CDR3 nucleotides: TGTGCCAGCAGCTCCCAGGGGCTGGAGACCCAGTACTTC. This chain uses TRBV13 with TRBJ2-5; maybe TRBD1 (6 bases). In germline, CDR1 is PRHDT, CDR2 FYEKMQ (reference sequence). There are 13 residues in the CDR3. V was clipped by 4 bases and J by 5 bases, with 11 bases between them.

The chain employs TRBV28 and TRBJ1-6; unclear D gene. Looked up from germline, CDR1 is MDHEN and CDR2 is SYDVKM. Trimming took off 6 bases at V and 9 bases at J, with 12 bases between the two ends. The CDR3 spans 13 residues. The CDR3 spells CASRKIPVSPLHF. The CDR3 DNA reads TGTGCCAGCAGAAAAATACCGGTTTCACCCCTCCACTTT.

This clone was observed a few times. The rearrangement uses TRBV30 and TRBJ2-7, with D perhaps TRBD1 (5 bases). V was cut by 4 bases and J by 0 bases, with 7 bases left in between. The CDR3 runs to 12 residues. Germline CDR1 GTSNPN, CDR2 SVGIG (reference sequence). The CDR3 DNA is TGTGCCTGGACGGACAACTCCTACGAGCAGTACTTC. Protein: CAWTDNSYEQYF.

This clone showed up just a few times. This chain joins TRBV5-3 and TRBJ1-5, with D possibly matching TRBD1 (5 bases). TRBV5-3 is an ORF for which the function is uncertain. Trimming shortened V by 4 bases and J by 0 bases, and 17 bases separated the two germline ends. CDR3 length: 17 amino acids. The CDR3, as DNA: TGTGCCAGAAGCCTGGATGGTTCAGGGAATAGCAATCAGCCCCAGCATTTT. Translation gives CARSLDGSGNSNQPQHF.

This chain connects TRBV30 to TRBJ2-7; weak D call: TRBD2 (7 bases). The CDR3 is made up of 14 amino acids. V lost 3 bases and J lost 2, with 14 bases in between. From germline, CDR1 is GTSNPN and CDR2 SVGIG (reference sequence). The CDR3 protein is CAWSRGGSTYEQYF. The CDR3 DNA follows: TGTGCCTGGAGCCGCGGGGGCTCCACCTACGAGCAGTACTTC. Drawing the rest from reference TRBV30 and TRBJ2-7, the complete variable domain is SQTIHQWPATLVQPVGSPLSLECTVEGTSNPNLYWYRQAAGRGLQLLFYSVGIGQISSEVPQNLSASRPQDRQFILSSKKLLLSDSGFYLCAWSRGGSTYEQYFGPGTRLTVT.

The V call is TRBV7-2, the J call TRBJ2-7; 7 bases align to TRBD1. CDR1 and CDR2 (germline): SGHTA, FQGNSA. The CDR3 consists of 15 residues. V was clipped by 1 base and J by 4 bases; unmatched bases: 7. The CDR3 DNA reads TGTGCCAGCAGCTTAGGAGGGACAGCGTTGTACGAGCAGTACTTC. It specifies CASSLGGTALYEQYF.

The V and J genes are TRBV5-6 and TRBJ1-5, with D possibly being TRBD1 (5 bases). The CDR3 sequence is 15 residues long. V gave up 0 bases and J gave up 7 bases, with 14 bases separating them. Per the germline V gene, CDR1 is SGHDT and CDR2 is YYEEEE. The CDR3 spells CASSLAGGMGQPQHF. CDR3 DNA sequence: TGTGCCAGCAGCTTGGCTGGGGGGATGGGGCAGCCCCAGCATTTT. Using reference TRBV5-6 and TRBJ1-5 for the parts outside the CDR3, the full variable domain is DAGVTQSPTHLIKTRGQQVTLRCSPKSGHDTVSWYQQALGQGPQFIFQYYEEEERQRGNFPDRFSGHQFPNYSSELNVNALLLGDSALYLCASSLAGGMGQPQHFGDGTRLSIL.

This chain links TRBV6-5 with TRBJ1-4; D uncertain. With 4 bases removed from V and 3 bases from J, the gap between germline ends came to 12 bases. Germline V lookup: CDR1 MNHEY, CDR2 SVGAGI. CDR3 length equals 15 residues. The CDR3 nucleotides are TGTGCCAGCAGTTTTTCGGGAACTGCTAATGAAAAACTGTTTTTT. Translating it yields CASSFSGTANEKLFF.

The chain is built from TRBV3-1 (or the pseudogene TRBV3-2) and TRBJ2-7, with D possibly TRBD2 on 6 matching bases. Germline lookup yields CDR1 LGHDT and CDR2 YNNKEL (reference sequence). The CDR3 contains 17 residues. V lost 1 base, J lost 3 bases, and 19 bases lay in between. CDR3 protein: CASSQARRDSSLYEQYF. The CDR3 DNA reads TGTGCCAGCAGCCAAGCCCGTCGGGACTCAAGTCTCTACGAGCAGTACTTC.